This T cell receptor beta chain was retrieved from a study of cytomegalovirus exposure and HLA in healthy donors. General study points: Some TCR beta chains (164 of them) were listed as cytomegalovirus-associated.

Sequenced by immunoSEQ multiplex PCR; TCRdb stores in-frame clones only, minus some. The sample lists around 190,000 clones; 81% were seen once. V lost 8 bases to trimming and J lost 8 bases; unmatched junction nucleotides: 13. Germline CDR1 MNHEY, CDR2 SVGAGI. This CDR3 spans 15 amino acids. Points on this clone: Its antigen is not known.

Specimen: PBMCs. The TCR originated in a woman aged 25-40 years in good health and CMV-seronegative. The gene calls are TRBV6-5 and TRBJ2-1; the match to TRBD2 covers 9 bases. CDR3: CASHRVAGGPDEQFF. CDR3 coding DNA: TGTGCCAGCCATAGGGTGGCGGGAGGGCCAGATGAGCAGTTCTTC.